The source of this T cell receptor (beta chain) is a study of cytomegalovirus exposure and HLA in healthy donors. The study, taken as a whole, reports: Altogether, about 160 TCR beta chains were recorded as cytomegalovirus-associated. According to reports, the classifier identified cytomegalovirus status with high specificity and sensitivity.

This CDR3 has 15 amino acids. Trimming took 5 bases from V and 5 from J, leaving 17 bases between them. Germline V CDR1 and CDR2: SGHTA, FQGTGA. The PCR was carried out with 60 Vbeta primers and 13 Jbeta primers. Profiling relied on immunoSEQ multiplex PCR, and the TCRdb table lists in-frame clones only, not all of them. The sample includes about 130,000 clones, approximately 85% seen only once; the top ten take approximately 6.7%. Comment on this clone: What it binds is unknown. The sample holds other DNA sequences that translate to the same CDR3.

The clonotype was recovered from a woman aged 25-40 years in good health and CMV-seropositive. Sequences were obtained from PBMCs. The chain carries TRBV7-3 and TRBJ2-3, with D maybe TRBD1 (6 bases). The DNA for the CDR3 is TGTGCCAGCAGCCCTTCCAAGCGAGGGGGAGATACGCAGTATTTT. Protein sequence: CASSPSKRGGDTQYF.